This T cell receptor beta chain is drawn from a study of human T cells and chemical hapten exposure. Looking at the study overall: Small discrepancies in pooled library volume mainly accounted for the varying TCR yields per sample. General study findings and limits: There was no change with DPC sensitization in TCRs above 1 in 1000 frequency.

Whole blood, unfractionated, served as the material for total RNA extraction. The library tagged each cDNA molecule with unique molecular identifiers. Authors' methods: From roughly 23,000 to 640,000 TCRs were found per sample, with a median of approximately 96,000. TCRdb re-called the 5' RACE reads through MiXCR, storing one row per CDR3 protein. The V and J calls here are based on TCRdb, not the publication. This sample yields tens of thousands of distinct CDR3 sequences, of which about 8.4% are seen a single time; under 2.5% belongs to the top ten. The CDR3 covers 12 residues. Germline CDR1 DFQATT, CDR2 SNEGSKA (reference sequence). The germline V and J ends were trimmed by 3 bases and 5 bases, with 9 bases remaining between them. This clonotype showed up many times. Antigen: not known.

This receptor was identified in a male donor in good health. The chain uses TRBV20-1 and TRBJ2-3; D is possibly TRBD1 (6 bases). In DNA, the CDR3 is TGCAGTGCTAGCCTACAGGGAGATACGCAGTATTTT. It translates to CSASLQGDTQYF.